The 20 T cell receptor beta chains presented below share a single source sample, sequenced in a study of shared clonotypes between healthy human individuals. The data were produced by immunoSEQ multiplex PCR, yet TCRdb's version contains in-frame clones alone and is incomplete. The data hold approximately 980,000 clones, with less than 85% observed a single time. The sample was memory CD4+ T cells sorted from blood. Subset noted: CD45RA-negative fraction. The receptors here all came from a man aged 18-30 years in good health.

As for this clone: Additional DNA sequences in this sample encode the identical CDR3. CDR3 region: CASSLDRPNTGELFF. Here the CDR3 DNA reads TGTGCCAGCAGCCTCGACAGACCGAACACCGGGGAGCTGTTTTTT. This chain uses TRBV5-4 with TRBJ2-2; perhaps TRBD1 as D (5 bases). Germline-derived CDR1 and CDR2 are SGHNT and YYREEE (reference sequence). This CDR3 region has 15 residues. Trimming stripped 4 bases from V and 0 bases from J, with 10 bases between. Together with reference TRBV5-4 and TRBJ2-2, the CDR3 gives the full variable domain: ETGVTQSPTHLIKTRGQQVTLRCSSQSGHNTVSWYQQALGQGPQFIFQYYREEENGRGNFPPRFSGLQFPNYSSELNVNALELDDSALYLCASSLDRPNTGELFFGEGSRLTVL.

Comments on this clone: Other DNA sequences in the sample encode the same CDR3. The genes are TRBV18 and TRBJ2-5; D call uncertain. The CDR3 is 14 amino acids. Deletions cut 1 base from V and 1 base from J, with 7 bases between. The germline CDR1 and CDR2 sequences are KGHSH and LQKENI. The CDR3 DNA reads as TGTGCCAGCTCACCACAGGGTGCCCAAGAGACCCAGTACTTC. Translated: CASSPQGAQETQYF.

This chain uses TRBV28 with TRBJ2-5; 11 nucleotides agree with TRBD1. V shed 4 bases, J shed 4 bases, and the junction held 2 bases outside the gene matches. Per the germline V gene, CDR1 is MDHEN and CDR2 is SYDVKM. The CDR3 sequence is 14 residues long. The CDR3 DNA is TGTGCCAGCAGTTCCGGACAGGGGGCAGAGACCCAGTACTTC. It translates to CASSSGQGAETQYF.

The genes are TRBV11-2 and TRBJ2-7, with a possible D match to TRBD2 (5 bases). V was pared by 5 bases and J by 4 bases, with 9 bases between. Germline CDR1 and CDR2: SGHAT and FQNNGV. This CDR3 is 12 amino acids long. CDR3 bases: TGTGCCAGCAGCCTGAGGGTGTACGAGCAGTACTTC. Its protein product is CASSLRVYEQYF. The full variable domain, rest sourced from reference TRBV11-2 and TRBJ2-7, is EAGVAQSPRYKIIEKRQSVAFWCNPISGHATLYWYQQILGQGPKLLIQFQNNGVVDDSQLPKDRFSAERLKGVDSTLKIQPAKLEDSAVYLCASSLRVYEQYFGPGTRLTVT.

V gene TRBV25-1 combines with J gene TRBJ2-3; 8 bases are a match to TRBD1. Germline CDR1 reads MGHDK; CDR2 reads SYGVNS. The CDR3 is 15 residues long. The ends lost 7 bases at V and 2 bases at J; junction bases unmatched: 8. CDR3 sequence (DNA): TGTGCCAGCACAAATACAGGGGGATACACAGATACGCAGTATTTT. Protein: CASTNTGGYTDTQYF.

The rearrangement joins TRBV25-1 to TRBJ1-2; D is undetermined. Germline CDR1 is MGHDK and CDR2 is SYGVNS. V was cut by 3 bases and J by 6 bases, with 20 bases left in between. The CDR3 is 16 amino acids. The chain's CDR3 is CASSDMKTGGLDGYTF. The CDR3, as DNA: TGTGCCAGCAGTGACATGAAGACCGGAGGGTTGGATGGCTACACCTTC.

This sequence joins TRBV4-1 and TRBJ2-2, with 12 positions matching TRBD2. The ends lost 1 base at V and 3 bases at J; junction bases unmatched: 9. Looked up from germline, CDR1 is MGHRA and CDR2 is YSYEKL. The CDR3 is 19 amino acids. In DNA form, the CDR3 reads TGCGCCAGCAGCCAAGCTAGCGGGAGGGCCTCTTCGGACACCGGGGAGCTGTTTTTT. This gives the protein CASSQASGRASSDTGELFF.

The V and J genes are TRBV7-2 and TRBJ1-1, with D perhaps matching TRBD1 (5 bases). The V and J ends lost 4 bases and 1 base respectively, with 13 bases between them. Looked up from germline, CDR1 is SGHTA and CDR2 is FQGNSA. The CDR3 is made up of 15 amino acids. The CDR3 protein is CASSSGRATNTEAFF. In DNA form, the CDR3 reads TGTGCCAGCAGCTCAGGCAGGGCTACGAACACTGAAGCTTTCTTT.

J is TRBJ1-4 and V is TRBV5-5, with D perhaps matching TRBD1 (5 bases). CDR1 is SGHKS, CDR2 YYEKEE, per germline (reference sequence). CDR3 length: 13 amino acids. V was clipped by 4 bases and J by 7 bases, with 11 bases between them. In nucleotides, the CDR3 is TGTGCCAGCAGCCCGGGACTCCGTGAAAAACTGTTTTTT. It specifies CASSPGLREKLFF. Complete variable domain (other parts from reference TRBV5-5 and TRBJ1-4): DAGVTQSPTHLIKTRGQQVTLRCSPISGHKSVSWYQQVLGQGPQFIFQYYEKEERGRGNFPDRFSARQFPNYSSELNVNALLLGDSALYLCASSPGLREKLFFGSGTQLSVL.

This clone occurred a few times. V gene TRBV30 combines with J gene TRBJ2-2; D not resolved. The CDR3 length is 19 residues. CDR1 is GTSNPN, CDR2 SVGIG, per germline (reference sequence). V was pared by 3 bases and J by 4 bases, with 27 bases between. Here the CDR3 reads CAWSRRVPLGNRRTGELFF. The CDR3, as DNA: TGTGCCTGGAGCCGACGGGTCCCCTTGGGTAACCGACGCACCGGGGAGCTGTTTTTT. The variable domain in full, with the rest retrieved from reference TRBV30 and TRBJ2-2, is SQTIHQWPATLVQPVGSPLSLECTVEGTSNPNLYWYRQAAGRGLQLLFYSVGIGQISSEVPQNLSASRPQDRQFILSSKKLLLSDSGFYLCAWSRRVPLGNRRTGELFFGEGSRLTVL.

The table lists this clone with a count of one. The chain employs TRBV10-3 and TRBJ1-6; 10 bases match TRBD1. CDR1 and CDR2 from the germline V gene are ENHRY and SYGVKD. The CDR3 is 14 residues long. V trimming: 9 bases; J trimming: 10 bases; junction bases outside the gene matches: 9. The CDR3 DNA reads TGTGCCATTTCCCGGGACAGGGGAGGCTCACCCCTCCACTTT. This gives the protein CAISRDRGGSPLHF.

In this sample, this clone turned up a few times. The chain joins TRBV6-1 to TRBJ2-7, with a tentative D call TRBD1 (8 bases). The V and J ends lost 7 bases and 4 bases respectively, with 14 bases between them. The CDR3 contains 13 residues. CDR1 and CDR2 (germline): MNHNS, SASEGT. In nucleotides, the CDR3 is TGTGCCAGCAACAGGGGGGGCTTGTACGAGCAGTACTTC. This codes for CASNRGGLYEQYF.

The DNA of the CDR3 is TGTGCCAGCAGCCAGAAGCTTTTGGCGTACCAAGAGACCCAGTACTTC. Encoded protein: CASSQKLLAYQETQYF. The rearrangement joins TRBV5-6 to TRBJ2-5; D remains unclear. The germline CDR1 and CDR2 sequences are SGHDT and YYEEEE. CDR3 length equals 16 residues. The germline V and J ends were trimmed by 4 bases and 0 bases, with 16 bases remaining between them.

The rearrangement joins TRBV5-6 to TRBJ1-3; no clear D gene. Germline V lookup: CDR1 SGHDT, CDR2 YYEEEE. The CDR3 length is 14 residues. Between the trimmed V and J ends, which lost 3 bases and 0 bases, there was a span of 7 bases. The CDR3 loop reads CASSSGGSGNTIYF. CDR3 nucleotides: TGTGCCAGCAGCTCTGGTGGCTCTGGAAACACCATATATTTT.

CDR3 DNA: TGTGCCAGCAGCTTATTACAGGGAAGTGAAAAACTGTTTTTT. This translates into CASSLLQGSEKLFF. This chain connects TRBV5-6 to TRBJ1-4, with D possibly matching TRBD1 (6 bases). Trimming stripped 2 bases from V and 7 bases from J, with 12 bases between. The germline V gene has CDR1 SGHDT and CDR2 YYEEEE. The CDR3 loop spans 14 amino acids.

V and J are TRBV7-2 and TRBJ1-2, with a weak D call TRBD1 (6 bases). From germline, CDR1 is SGHTA and CDR2 FQGNSA. The CDR3 consists of 16 residues. V shed 5 bases and J shed 4 bases, with 20 bases lying between them. This CDR3 reads CASSLTSGATLYGYTF. The CDR3 DNA reads as TGTGCCAGCAGCCTTACTTCAGGGGCCACACTCTATGGCTACACCTTC.

V usage is TRBV27 and J usage is TRBJ1-6; 8 bases agree with TRBD1. Per germline, CDR1 MNHEY and CDR2 SMNVEV (reference sequence). This CDR3 region has 16 residues. Losses at the gene ends were 5 bases for V and 5 bases for J; bases not matched to a gene: 8. The CDR3 region is CASSPRQGRDNSPLHF. For the CDR3, the DNA is TGTGCCAGCAGTCCTCGACAGGGGAGGGATAATTCACCCCTCCACTTT.

This clone was seen a few times. The chain has TRBV6-1 and TRBJ2-7, with D unresolved. This CDR3 comprises 13 residues. The germline V and J ends were trimmed by 10 bases and 0 bases, with 13 bases remaining between them. CDR1 is MNHNS and CDR2 is SASEGT in the germline V gene. CDR3 nucleotide sequence: TGTGCCACCCATCCCGGTAGCTCCTACGAGCAGTACTTC. Amino acids: CATHPGSSYEQYF.

The chain couples TRBV29-1 to TRBJ2-5; unclear D gene. The tail of the sequence fits TRBJ2-7 better, so the J call may be wrong. The germline V gene has CDR1 SQVTM and CDR2 ANQGSEA. The CDR3 runs 14 residues. The CDR3 DNA follows: TGCAGCGTTGAAATTGGTTATGCCACCTACGAGCAGTACTTC. It is translated as CSVEIGYATYEQYF.

The rearrangement uses TRBV7-9 and TRBJ2-2; 10 nucleotides line up with TRBD2. The V gene's germline CDR1 is SEHNR and CDR2 FQNEAQ (reference sequence). The CDR3 totals 16 residues. V was clipped by 0 bases and J by 8 bases; unmatched bases: 6. The chain's CDR3 is CASSLASGLAVGELFF. CDR3 nucleotides: TGTGCCAGCAGCTTAGCCTCTGGACTAGCGGTAGGGGAGCTGTTTTTT.